The 10 T cell receptor beta chains given below trace back to one sample, sequenced in a study of blood T cell repertoires in COVID-19 (dated by TCRdb to the early 2020s). Libraries came from the immunoSEQ multiplex PCR assay. Not all clones reach the TCRdb copy of this immuneACCESS table, which keeps in-frame sequences only. Checked studies attribute under half of the gap to unresolved V genes and leave the rest unexplained. The sample includes 150,000 to 200,000 clones, with 75% to 85% observed a single time. The ten largest account for roughly 15% of the sample. Material for sequencing was PBMCs or T cells enriched from blood (not recorded which). The source is a man aged 50-60 years who had recovered from COVID-19.

This sequence joins TRBV3-1 (or the pseudogene TRBV3-2) and TRBJ1-4, with 8 bases aligning to TRBD1. CDR1 is LGHDT, CDR2 YNNKEL, per germline (reference sequence). V lost 1 base and J lost 8; bases outside the gene matches: 9. The CDR3 runs to 16 residues. The CDR3: CASSQVAGQGSEKLFF. CDR3 coding DNA: TGTGCCAGCAGCCAAGTAGCAGGACAGGGTAGCGAAAAACTGTTTTTT.

In nucleotides, the CDR3 is TGCGCCAGCAGCAGAGGACTGATGGGCTACACCTTC. It is translated as CASSRGLMGYTF. This chain uses TRBV5-1 with TRBJ1-2; D is ambiguous. CDR1 and CDR2 (germline): SGHRS, YFSETQ. There are 12 residues in the CDR3. The V gene lost 4 bases and the J gene lost 8 bases, with 12 bases spanning the gap.

This chain links TRBV19 with TRBJ1-5; 10 bases line up with TRBD1. Germline assignment: CDR1 LNHDA and CDR2 SQIVND (reference sequence). The CDR3 is made up of 16 amino acids. V shed 4 bases and J 4 bases; nucleotides not matched to a gene: 7. The chain's CDR3 is CASSTQGQGKNQPQHF. CDR3 coding DNA: TGTGCCAGTAGTACACAGGGACAGGGGAAGAATCAGCCCCAGCATTTT. The full variable domain, in which reference TRBV19 and TRBJ1-5 provide the parts outside the CDR3, is DGGITQSPKYLFRKEGQNVTLSCEQNLNHDAMYWYRQDPGQGLRLIYYSQIVNDFQKGDIAEGYSVSREKKESFPLTVTSAQKNPTAFYLCASSTQGQGKNQPQHFGDGTRLSIL.

The chain joins TRBV9 to TRBJ2-1; D may be TRBD1 (7 bases). The CDR3 extends over 16 amino acids. The V gene's germline CDR1 is SGDLS and CDR2 YYNGEE. Trimming pared 4 bases from V and 0 bases from J, leaving 14 bases between. CDR3 bases: TGTGCCAGCAGCACACGACAGGGAGGCTCCTACAATGAGCAGTTCTTC. It encodes CASSTRQGGSYNEQFF.

The chain recombines TRBV14 with TRBJ1-1, with D hard to call. This CDR3 is built from 16 residues. V shed 0 bases and J shed 0 bases, with 11 bases lying between them. Germline CDR1 is SGHDN and CDR2 is FVKESK. The CDR3 nucleotides read TGTGCCAGCAGCCAAGAAAGCCGAGAGTTGAACACTGAAGCTTTCTTT. Translating gives CASSQESRELNTEAFF. Based on the CDR3 plus reference TRBV14 and TRBJ1-1, the full variable domain is EAGVTQFPSHSVIEKGQTVTLRCDPISGHDNLYWYRRVMGKEIKFLLHFVKESKQDESGMPNNRFLAERTGGTYSTLKVQPAELEDSGVYFCASSQESRELNTEAFFGQGTRLTVV.

The rearrangement links TRBV19 to TRBJ1-2; perhaps TRBD1 as D (6 bases). Between the trimmed V and J ends, which lost 7 bases and 4 bases, there was a span of 28 bases. Germline V gene lookup returns CDR1 LNHDA and CDR2 SQIVND (reference sequence). The CDR3 totals 18 residues. CDR3 nucleotide sequence: TGTGCCAGTACCTCCCTGAGGGACGTCCCGGTAGGGGGCTATGGCTACACCTTC. This encodes CASTSLRDVPVGGYGYTF.

The chain employs TRBV18 and TRBJ1-2, with 8 bases aligning to TRBD1. Germline V gene sequence: CDR1 KGHSH, CDR2 LQKENI. Unmatched junction bases numbered 11, after V lost 2 bases and J lost 6 bases. This CDR3 has 16 amino acids. The CDR3 DNA reads as TGTGCCAGCTCACCAGGGACAGGCTCAAAGGGGGATGGCTACACCTTC. As protein: CASSPGTGSKGDGYTF.

This sequence joins TRBV29-1 and TRBJ1-2; 8 bases match TRBD1. The CDR3 has 16 amino acids. Germline V gene lookup returns CDR1 SQVTM and CDR2 ANQGSEA. V shed 4 bases and J 2 bases; nucleotides not matched to a gene: 12. The CDR3 sequence is CSVGGRTGQGNYGYTF. The CDR3 DNA sequence: TGCAGCGTTGGGGGCCGGACAGGGCAGGGGAACTATGGCTACACCTTC.

This sequence joins TRBV4-1 and TRBJ2-7; unclear D gene. The CDR3 covers 15 residues. Between the trimmed V and J ends, which lost 1 base and 1 base, there was a span of 11 bases. Germline loops: CDR1 MGHRA, CDR2 YSYEKL. CDR3 amino acids: CASSQVVTSSYEQYF. CDR3 DNA: TGCGCCAGCAGCCAAGTGGTGACATCATCCTACGAGCAGTACTTC.

This chain connects TRBV3-1 (or the pseudogene TRBV3-2) to TRBJ1-1; TRBD1 aligns across 8 bases. Trimming took 1 base from V and 11 from J; bases not matched to a gene: 9. The CDR3 extends over 14 amino acids. From germline, CDR1 is LGHDT and CDR2 YNNKEL (reference sequence). CDR3 coding DNA: TGTGCCAGCAGCCAAGGACAGGGGATGAGATTGGCTTTCTTT. The encoded protein is CASSQGQGMRLAFF.